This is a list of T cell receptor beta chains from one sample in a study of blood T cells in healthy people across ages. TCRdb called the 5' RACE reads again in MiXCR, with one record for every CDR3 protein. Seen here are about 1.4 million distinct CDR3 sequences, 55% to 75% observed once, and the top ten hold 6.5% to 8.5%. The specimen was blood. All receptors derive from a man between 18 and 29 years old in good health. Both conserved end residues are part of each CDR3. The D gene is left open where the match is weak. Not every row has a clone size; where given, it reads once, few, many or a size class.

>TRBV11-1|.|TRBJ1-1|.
TGTGCCAGCAGCCCCGTTTTGAGACAGAGAGGAGGGCCATTGAGCACTGAAGCTTTCTTT
CASSPVLRQRGGPLSTEAFF
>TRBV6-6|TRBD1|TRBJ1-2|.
TGTGCCAGCACCAAAGAAGGACAGGGGGACTATGGCTACACCTTC
CASTKEGQGDYGYTF
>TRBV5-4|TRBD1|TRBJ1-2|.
TGTGCCAGCAGCTTGGAAGGGGGCGGCATCGGGGGCTACACCTTC
CASSLEGGGIGGYTF
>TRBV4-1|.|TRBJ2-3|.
TGCGCCAGCAGCCAAGTAATAGCAATAAACGCAGATACGCAGTATTTT
CASSQVIAINADTQYF
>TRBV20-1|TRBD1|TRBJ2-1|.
TGCAGTGCAGACAGGGTGAACAATGAGCAGTTCTTC
CSADRVNNEQFF
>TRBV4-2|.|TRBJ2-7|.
TGTGCCAGCAGCCAAGATAACCGGGAGCACTACGAGCAGTACTTC
CASSQDNREHYEQYF
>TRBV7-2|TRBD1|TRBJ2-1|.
TGTGCCAGCAGCTTAGCGCCGACAGGGGCCATCAATGAGCAGTTCTTC
CASSLAPTGAINEQFF
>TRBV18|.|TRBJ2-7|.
TGTGCCAGCTCGGTGGCCTCCACCGCCTACTACGAGCAGTACTTC
CASSVASTAYYEQYF
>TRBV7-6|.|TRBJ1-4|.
TGTGCCAGCAGCTTAGAGGTAGCTAATGAAAAACTGTTTTTT
CASSLEVANEKLFF
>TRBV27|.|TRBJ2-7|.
TGTGCCAGCGGCGTAGGTGCCTACGAGCAGTACTTC
CASGVGAYEQYF
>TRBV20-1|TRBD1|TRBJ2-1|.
TGCAGTGCTAAAATTCGACAGGGGTTCTCCTACAATGAGCAGTTCTTC
CSAKIRQGFSYNEQFF
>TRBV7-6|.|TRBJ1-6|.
TGTGCCAGCAGCCCCATGGGCCACCCTGGGAAGGGACCCCTCCACTTT
CASSPMGHPGKGPLHF
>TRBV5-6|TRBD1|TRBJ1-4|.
TGTGCCAGCAGCAGGGACAGCCGTAATGAAAAACTGTTTTTT
CASSRDSRNEKLFF
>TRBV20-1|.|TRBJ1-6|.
TGCAGTGCTAGACACTATCCCACTATTAATTCACCCCTCCACTTT
CSARHYPTINSPLHF
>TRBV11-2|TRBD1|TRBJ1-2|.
TGTGCCAGCAGCTTCACAGGGGGCGGCGGCTACACCTTC
CASSFTGGGGYTF
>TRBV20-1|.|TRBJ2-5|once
TGCAGTGCCACGAGTTCGGACGGACAACAAGAGACCCAGTACTTC
CSATSSDGQQETQYF
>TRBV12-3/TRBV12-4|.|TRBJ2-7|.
TGTGCCAGCAGTTTTGGTGGAGAGTACGAGCAGTACTTC
CASSFGGEYEQYF
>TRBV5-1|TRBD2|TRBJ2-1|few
TGCGCCAGCAGCTTTTTAGCGGGAGAAGGGGAGAATGAGCAGTTCTTC
CASSFLAGEGENEQFF
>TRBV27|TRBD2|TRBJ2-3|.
TGTGCCAGCAGTCACCCGGGACTAGCGTTAACAGATACGCAGTATTTT
CASSHPGLALTDTQYF
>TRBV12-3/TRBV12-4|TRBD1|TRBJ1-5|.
TGTGCCAGCAGTGGGGGACAGTTCCTCAATCAGCCCCAGCATTTT
CASSGGQFLNQPQHF
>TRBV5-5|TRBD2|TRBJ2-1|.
TGTGCCAGCAGCTTGGTTGCTAGCGGGGCGAGCTCCTACAATGAGCAGTTCTTC
CASSLVASGASSYNEQFF
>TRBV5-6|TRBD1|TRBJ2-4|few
TGTGCCAGCAGCTCCGGGACAGGACTGAACATTCAGTACTTC
CASSSGTGLNIQYF
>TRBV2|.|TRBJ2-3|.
TGTGCCAGCAGTGAAGAAACGGGGCTAGATACGCAGTATTTT
CASSEETGLDTQYF
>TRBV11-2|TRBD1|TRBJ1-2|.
TGTGCCAGCAGCTTAGGACAGGGGCGGAACTATGGCTACACCTTC
CASSLGQGRNYGYTF
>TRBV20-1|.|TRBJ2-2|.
TGCAGTGCGGGGGACGCCGCGAACACCGGGGAGCTGTTTTTT
CSAGDAANTGELFF
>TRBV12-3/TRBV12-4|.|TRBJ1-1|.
TGTGCCAGCACGGGTCGGGACGGATACCCGAACACTGAAGCTTTCTTT
CASTGRDGYPNTEAFF
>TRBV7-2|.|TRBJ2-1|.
TGTGCCAGCAGCTCTACACGGACCGGACAGAGCTACAATGAGCAGTTCTTC
CASSSTRTGQSYNEQFF
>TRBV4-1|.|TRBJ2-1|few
TGCGCCAGCAGCTACACAGGTGGTAACAATGAGCAGTTCTTC
CASSYTGGNNEQFF
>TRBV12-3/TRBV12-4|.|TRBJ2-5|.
TGTGCCAGTGCCGGAGACCAAGAGACCCAGTACTTC
CASAGDQETQYF
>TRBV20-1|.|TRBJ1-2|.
TGCAGTGCTAGTCTGGGGCCGCTCTATGGCTACACCTTC
CSASLGPLYGYTF
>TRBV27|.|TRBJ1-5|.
TGTGCCAGCAGTCCCCTTTGGACAGATCAAGAGACCCAGCATTTT
CASSPLWTDQETQHF
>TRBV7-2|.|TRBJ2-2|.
TGTGCCAGCAGCTTAGGGCGGGACTTCACCGGGGAGCTGTTTTTT
CASSLGRDFTGELFF
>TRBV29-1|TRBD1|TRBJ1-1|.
TGCAGCGTTGGGGACAGGGGAGGCACTGAAGCTTTCTTT
CSVGDRGGTEAFF
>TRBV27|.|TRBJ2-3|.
TGTGCCAGCAGTTTGGTTCGGGAGTGGGGAGATACGCAGTATTTT
CASSLVREWGDTQYF
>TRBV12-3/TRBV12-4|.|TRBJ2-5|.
TGTGCCAGCAATTCAGCGGGCCTCTGGGAGACCCAGTACTTC
CASNSAGLWETQYF
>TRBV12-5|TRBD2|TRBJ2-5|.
TGTGCTAGTGGTCTGACTAGCGGGAGACAAGAGACCCAGTACTTC
CASGLTSGRQETQYF
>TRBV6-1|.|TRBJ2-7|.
TGTGCCAGCACGGCCCAGGGCTACGAGCAGTACTTC
CASTAQGYEQYF
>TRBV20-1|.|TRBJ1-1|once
TGCAGTGCTAGTTTAATGAACACTGAAGCTTTCTTT
CSASLMNTEAFF
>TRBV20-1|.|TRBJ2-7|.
TGCAGTGCTATAATGAAGGGGTATGTAGGCGAGCAGTACTTC
CSAIMKGYVGEQYF
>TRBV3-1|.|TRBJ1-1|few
TGTGCCAGCAGCCAAGTGGGGCAGGCGAGTATAAAAGCTTTCTTT
CASSQVGQASIKAFF
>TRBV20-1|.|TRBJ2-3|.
TGCAGTGCTAAGGTTGGGATTTCTAGCACAGATACGCAGTATTTT
CSAKVGISSTDTQYF
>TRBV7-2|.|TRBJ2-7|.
TGTGCCAGCAGCTTAGGTGGGGACAACAGGATCTCCTACGAGCAGTACTTC
CASSLGGDNRISYEQYF
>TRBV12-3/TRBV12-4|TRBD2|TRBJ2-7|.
TGTGCCAGCAGCTTGGGAGGGCCCCGCTACGAGCAGTACTTC
CASSLGGPRYEQYF
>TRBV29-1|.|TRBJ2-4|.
TGCAGCGGTAAACTAGCCAAAAACATTCAGTACTTC
CSGKLAKNIQYF
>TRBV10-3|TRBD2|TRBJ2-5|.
TGTGCCATCAGCTCCAGAGGGACTAGCGGGAGGCAAGAGACCCAGTACTTC
CAISSRGTSGRQETQYF
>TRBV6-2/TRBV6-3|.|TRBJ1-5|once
TGTGCCAGCAGTTACTCGAGTAACAGCAATCAGCCCCAGCATTTT
CASSYSSNSNQPQHF
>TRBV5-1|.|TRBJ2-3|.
TGCGCCAGCAGCTTTAAACCGGCCGGGGATACGCAGTATTTT
CASSFKPAGDTQYF
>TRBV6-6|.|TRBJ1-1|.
TGTGCCAGCAGTTACATGATTCGGGGGGGCACTGAAGCTTTCTTT
CASSYMIRGGTEAFF
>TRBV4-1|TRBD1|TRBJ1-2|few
TGCGCCAGCAGGAAGACAGGGGTTTCCTATGGCTACACCTTC
CASRKTGVSYGYTF
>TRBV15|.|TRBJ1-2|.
TGTGCCACCAGCAGAAGGACAGCTCCTAACTATGGCTACACCTTC
CATSRRTAPNYGYTF
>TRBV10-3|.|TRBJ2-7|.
TGTGCCATCCGAAGCTTAAAATCAGGGGTTAACGAGCAGTACTTC
CAIRSLKSGVNEQYF
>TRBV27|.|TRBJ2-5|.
TGTGCCAGCAGTTTATCGGTTCTAGCTGCCCCAGAGACCCAGTACTTC
CASSLSVLAAPETQYF
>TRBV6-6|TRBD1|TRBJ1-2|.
TGTGCCAGCACCGCTTCAACAGGGGGCTTTGGCTACACCTTC
CASTASTGGFGYTF
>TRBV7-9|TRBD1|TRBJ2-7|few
TGTGCCAGCGGGGACAGCACCTACGAGCAGTACTTC
CASGDSTYEQYF
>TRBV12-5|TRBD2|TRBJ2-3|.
TGTGCTAGTGGCCCTTGGGAGGGAGATACGCAGTATTTT
CASGPWEGDTQYF
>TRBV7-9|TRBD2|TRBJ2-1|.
TGTGCCAGCAGCGACTTTAGCGGGATTGAGAATGAGCAGTTCTTC
CASSDFSGIENEQFF
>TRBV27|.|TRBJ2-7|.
TGTGCCAGCAGTTTTTCGGGCGAGGGCTCTCTCTCCTACGAGCAGTACTTC
CASSFSGEGSLSYEQYF
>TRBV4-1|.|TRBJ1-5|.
TGCGCCAGCAGCCAAGGTCGACCGGGAGCAAGAAATAGCAATCAGCCCCAGCATTTT
CASSQGRPGARNSNQPQHF
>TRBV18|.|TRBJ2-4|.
TGTGCCAGCTCACCATTCCGGGAGGCCAAAAACATTCAGTACTTC
CASSPFREAKNIQYF